This T cell receptor beta chain was found in a study of CD8+CD57+ T cells in acquired aplastic anemia. TCR beta VDJ and CDR3 profiles were obtained from a genomic DNA template. TCRdb analysed the reads with MiXCR anew, one entry per CDR3 protein. The sample has roughly 170,000 distinct CDR3 sequences, 48% seen once. It was patients with CD8+CD57+ cell expansion by flow cytometry who were chosen for sequencing. This CDR3 is 14 amino acids long. V was pared by 2 bases and J by 2 bases, with 9 bases between. Germline assignment: CDR1 SQVTM and CDR2 ANQGSEA. This clonotype was detected a few times. The V call is TRBV29-1, the J call TRBJ2-2; TRBD1 or TRBD2 may be the D gene (5 bases each). Material for sequencing was sorted CD4+, CD8+, or CD8+CD57+ T cells (not recorded which) from PBMCs. This clonotype was obtained from a human donor with aplastic anemia. The CDR3 DNA sequence: TGCAGCGTTGAACCGGGGCTTAACACCGGGGAGCTGTTTTTT. Its protein is CSVEPGLNTGELFF.